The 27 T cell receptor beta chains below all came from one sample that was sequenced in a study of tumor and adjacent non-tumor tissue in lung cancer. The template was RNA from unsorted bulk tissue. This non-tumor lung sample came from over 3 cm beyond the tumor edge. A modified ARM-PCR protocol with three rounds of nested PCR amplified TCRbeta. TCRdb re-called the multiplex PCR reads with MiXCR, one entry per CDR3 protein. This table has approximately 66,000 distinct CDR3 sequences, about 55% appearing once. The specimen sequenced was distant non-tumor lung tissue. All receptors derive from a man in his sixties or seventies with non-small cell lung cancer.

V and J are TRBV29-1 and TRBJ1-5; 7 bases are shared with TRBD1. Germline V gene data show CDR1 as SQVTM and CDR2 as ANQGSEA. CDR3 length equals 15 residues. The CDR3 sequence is CIHPAGQGENQPQHF. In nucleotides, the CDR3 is TGCATCCACCCTGCGGGGCAGGGGGAGAATCAGCCCCAGCATTTT.

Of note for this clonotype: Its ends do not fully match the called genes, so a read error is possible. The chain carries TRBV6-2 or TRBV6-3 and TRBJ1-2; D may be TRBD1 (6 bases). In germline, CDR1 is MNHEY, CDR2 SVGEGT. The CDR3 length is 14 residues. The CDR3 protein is CARNHQGINCGYTF. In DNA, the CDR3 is TGTGCCAGGAATCACCAGGGGATTAACTGTGGCTACACCTTC.

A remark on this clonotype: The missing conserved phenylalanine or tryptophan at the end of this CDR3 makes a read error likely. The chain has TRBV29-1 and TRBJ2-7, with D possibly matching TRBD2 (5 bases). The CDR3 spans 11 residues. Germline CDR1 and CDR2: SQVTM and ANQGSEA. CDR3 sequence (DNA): TGCAGCGCCGGGGAAGTCTACAAGCAGTACTAC. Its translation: CSAGEVYKQYY.

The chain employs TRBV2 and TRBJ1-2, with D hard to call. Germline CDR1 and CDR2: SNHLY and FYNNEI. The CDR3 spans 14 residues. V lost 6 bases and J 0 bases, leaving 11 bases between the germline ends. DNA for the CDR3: TGTGCCAGCAGAAAGAAAGGGTCTAACTATGGCTACACCTTC. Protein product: CASRKKGSNYGYTF.

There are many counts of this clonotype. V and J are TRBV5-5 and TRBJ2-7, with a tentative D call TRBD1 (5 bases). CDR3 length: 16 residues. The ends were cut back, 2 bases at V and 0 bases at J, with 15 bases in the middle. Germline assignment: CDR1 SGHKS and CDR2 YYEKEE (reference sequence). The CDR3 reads CASSFKRQTSSYEQYF. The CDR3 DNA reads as TGTGCCAGCAGCTTCAAGAGACAGACAAGCTCCTACGAGCAGTACTTC.

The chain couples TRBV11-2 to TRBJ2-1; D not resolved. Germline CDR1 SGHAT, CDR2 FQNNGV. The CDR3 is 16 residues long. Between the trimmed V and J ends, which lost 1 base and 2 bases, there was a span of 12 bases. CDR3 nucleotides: TGTGCCAGCAGCTTAGTGGTGAGGTTCGCCTACAATGAGCAGTTCTTC. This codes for CASSLVVRFAYNEQFF.

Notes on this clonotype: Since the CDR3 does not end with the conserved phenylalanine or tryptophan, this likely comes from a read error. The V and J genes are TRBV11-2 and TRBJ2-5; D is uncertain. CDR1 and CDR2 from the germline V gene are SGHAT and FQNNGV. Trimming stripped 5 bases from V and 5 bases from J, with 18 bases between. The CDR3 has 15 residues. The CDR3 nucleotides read TGTGCCAGCAGCCAACAGCGTACAGTTCAGGAGACCCAGTACTTA. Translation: CASSQQRTVQETQYL.

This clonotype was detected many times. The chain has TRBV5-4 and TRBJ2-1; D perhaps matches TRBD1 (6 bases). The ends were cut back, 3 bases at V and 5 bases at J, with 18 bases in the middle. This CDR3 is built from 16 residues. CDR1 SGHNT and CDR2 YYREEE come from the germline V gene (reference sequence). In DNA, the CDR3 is TGTGCCAGCAGCTGGGTTGGCAGGGGACCCCACAATGAGCAGTTCTTC. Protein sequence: CASSWVGRGPHNEQFF. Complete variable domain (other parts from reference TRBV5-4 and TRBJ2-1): ETGVTQSPTHLIKTRGQQVTLRCSSQSGHNTVSWYQQALGQGPQFIFQYYREEENGRGNFPPRFSGLQFPNYSSELNVNALELDDSALYLCASSWVGRGPHNEQFFGPGTRLTVL.

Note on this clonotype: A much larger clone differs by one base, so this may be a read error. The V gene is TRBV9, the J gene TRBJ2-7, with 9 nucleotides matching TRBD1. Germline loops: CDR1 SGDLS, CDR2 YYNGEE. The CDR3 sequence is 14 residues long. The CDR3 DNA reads TGTGCCATCAGCGTAGGGACAGGGATCAACGAGCAGTACTTC. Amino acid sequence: CAISVGTGINEQYF.

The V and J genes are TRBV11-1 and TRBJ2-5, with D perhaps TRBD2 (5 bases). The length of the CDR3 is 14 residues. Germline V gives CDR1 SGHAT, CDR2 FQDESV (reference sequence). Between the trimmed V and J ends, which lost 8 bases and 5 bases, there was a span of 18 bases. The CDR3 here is CASSRGDPQETQYF. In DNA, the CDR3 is TGTGCCAGCTCACGGGGTGATCCACAGGAGACCCAGTACTTC.

CDR3 region: CASSLETRPADTQYF. The CDR3 DNA reads as TGCGCCAGCAGCTTGGAGACTAGGCCCGCTGATACGCAGTATTTT. The chain recombines TRBV5-1 with TRBJ2-3; D is possibly TRBD2 (6 bases). V lost 0 bases and J 6 bases, leaving 14 bases between the germline ends. The CDR3 is 15 residues long. The V gene's germline CDR1 is SGHRS and CDR2 YFSETQ.

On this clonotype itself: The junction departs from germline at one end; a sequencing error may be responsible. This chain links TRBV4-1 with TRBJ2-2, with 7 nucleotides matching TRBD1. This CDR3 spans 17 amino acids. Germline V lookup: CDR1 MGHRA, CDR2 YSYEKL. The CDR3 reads CASGQDLTGTNTGELFF. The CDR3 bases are TGCGCCAGCGGCCAAGACTTGACAGGGACGAACACCGGGGAGCTGTTTTTT.

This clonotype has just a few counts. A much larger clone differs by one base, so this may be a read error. CDR3 amino acids: CASRPGRGSGELFF. CDR3 sequence (DNA): TGCGCCAGCCGACCAGGCAGGGGGTCCGGGGAGCTGTTTTTT. The chain couples TRBV10-1 to TRBJ2-2; 7 positions agree with TRBD1. The ends lost 8 bases at V and 6 bases at J; junction bases unmatched: 9. The CDR3 is 14 amino acids. Germline-derived CDR1 and CDR2 are WNHNN and SYGVQD (reference sequence).

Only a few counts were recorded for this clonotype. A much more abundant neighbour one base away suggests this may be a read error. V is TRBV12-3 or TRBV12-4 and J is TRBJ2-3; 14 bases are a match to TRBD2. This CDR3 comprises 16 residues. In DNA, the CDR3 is TGTGCCAGCAGTCCGGGACTAGCGGGAGTGGCAGATGCGCAGTATTTT. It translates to CASSPGLAGVADAQYF.

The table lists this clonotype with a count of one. The CDR3 loop reads CASIVSPRSEAFF. The CDR3 DNA sequence: TGTGCCAGTATCGTTAGTCCGCGTTCCGAAGCTTTCTTT. V usage is TRBV6-6 and J usage is TRBJ1-1; no firm D call. The CDR3 covers 13 residues. V lost 9 bases to trimming and J lost 8 bases, with 19 bases between them. The germline V gene encodes CDR1 MNHNY and CDR2 SVGAGI (reference sequence).

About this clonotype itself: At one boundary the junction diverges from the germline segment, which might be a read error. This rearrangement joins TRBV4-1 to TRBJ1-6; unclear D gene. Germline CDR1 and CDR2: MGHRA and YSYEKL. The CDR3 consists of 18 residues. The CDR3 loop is CASNQVVGQSSYNPPLHF. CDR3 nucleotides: TGCGCCAGCAACCAAGTGGTCGGCCAGAGCTCATATAATCCACCCCTCCACTTT.

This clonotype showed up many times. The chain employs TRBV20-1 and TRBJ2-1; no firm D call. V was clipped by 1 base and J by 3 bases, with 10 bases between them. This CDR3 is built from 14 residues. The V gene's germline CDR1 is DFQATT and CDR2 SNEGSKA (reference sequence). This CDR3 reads CSARVPGFYNEQFF. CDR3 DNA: TGCAGTGCTAGAGTCCCCGGGTTCTACAATGAGCAGTTCTTC.

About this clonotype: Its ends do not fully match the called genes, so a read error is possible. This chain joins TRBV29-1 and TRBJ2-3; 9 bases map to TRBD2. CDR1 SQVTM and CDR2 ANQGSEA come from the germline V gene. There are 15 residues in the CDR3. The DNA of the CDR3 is TGCGGCGTTGAGACGGCGGGGGGGGTCACAGATACGCAGTATTTT. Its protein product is CGVETAGGVTDTQYF.

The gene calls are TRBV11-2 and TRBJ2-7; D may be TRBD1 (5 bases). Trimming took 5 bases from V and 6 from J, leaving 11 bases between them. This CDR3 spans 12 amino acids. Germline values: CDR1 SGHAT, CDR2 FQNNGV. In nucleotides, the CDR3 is TGTGCCAGCAGCCCTAGGGGTATCGAGCAGTACTTC. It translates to CASSPRGIEQYF.

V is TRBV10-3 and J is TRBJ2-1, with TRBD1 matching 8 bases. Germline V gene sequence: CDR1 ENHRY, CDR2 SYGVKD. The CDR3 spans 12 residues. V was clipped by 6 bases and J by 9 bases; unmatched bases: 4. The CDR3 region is CAIRSDRGEQFF. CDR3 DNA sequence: TGTGCCATCAGATCCGACAGGGGTGAGCAGTTCTTC.

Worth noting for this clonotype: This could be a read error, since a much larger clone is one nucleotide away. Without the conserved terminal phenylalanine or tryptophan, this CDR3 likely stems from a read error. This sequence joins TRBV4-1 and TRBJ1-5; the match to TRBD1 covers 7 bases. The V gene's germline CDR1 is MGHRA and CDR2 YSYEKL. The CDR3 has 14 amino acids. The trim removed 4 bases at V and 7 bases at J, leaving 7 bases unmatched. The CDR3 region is CASSPRGPDQPQHL. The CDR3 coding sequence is TGCGCCAGCAGCCCGAGGGGGCCGGACCAGCCCCAGCATCTT.

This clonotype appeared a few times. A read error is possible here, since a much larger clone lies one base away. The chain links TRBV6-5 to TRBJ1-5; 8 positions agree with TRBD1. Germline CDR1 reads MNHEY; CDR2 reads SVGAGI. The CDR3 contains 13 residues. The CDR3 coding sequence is TGTGCCAGCAGTGACAGGGGCAATCAGCCCCGGCATTTT. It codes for CASSDRGNQPRHF.

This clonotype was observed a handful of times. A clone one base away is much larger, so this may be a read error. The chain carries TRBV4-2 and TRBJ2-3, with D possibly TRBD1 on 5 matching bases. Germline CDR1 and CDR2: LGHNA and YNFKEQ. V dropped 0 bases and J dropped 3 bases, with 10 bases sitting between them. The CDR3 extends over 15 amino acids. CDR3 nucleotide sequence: TGTGCCAGCAGCCAAGAGGGGCTAACTACAGATACGCAGTATTTT. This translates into CASSQEGLTTDTQYF.

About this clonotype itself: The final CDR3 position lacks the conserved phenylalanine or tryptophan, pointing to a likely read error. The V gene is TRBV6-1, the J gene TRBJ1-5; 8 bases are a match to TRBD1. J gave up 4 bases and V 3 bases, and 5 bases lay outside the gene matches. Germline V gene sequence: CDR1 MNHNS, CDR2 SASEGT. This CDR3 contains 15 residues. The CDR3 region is CASSDPWTGNQPQHL. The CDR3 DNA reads TGTGCCAGCAGTGATCCCTGGACAGGGAATCAGCCCCAGCATCTT.

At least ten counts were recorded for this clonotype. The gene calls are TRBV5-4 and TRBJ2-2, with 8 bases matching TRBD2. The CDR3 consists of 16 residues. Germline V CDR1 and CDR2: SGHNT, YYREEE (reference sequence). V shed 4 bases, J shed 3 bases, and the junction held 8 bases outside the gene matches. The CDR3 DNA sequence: TGTGCCAGCAGCAGGGGACTAGTCGAGGACACCGGGGAGCTGTTTTTT. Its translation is CASSRGLVEDTGELFF.

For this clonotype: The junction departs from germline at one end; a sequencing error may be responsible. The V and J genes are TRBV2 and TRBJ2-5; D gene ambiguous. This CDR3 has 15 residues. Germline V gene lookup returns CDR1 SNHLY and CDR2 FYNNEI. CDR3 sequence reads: CAGSEYPGFQETQYF. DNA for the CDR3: TGTGCCGGCAGTGAATATCCAGGTTTTCAAGAGACCCAGTACTTC. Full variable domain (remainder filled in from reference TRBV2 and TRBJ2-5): EPEVTQTPSHQVTQMGQEVILRCVPISNHLYFYWYRQILGQKVEFLVSFYNNEISEKSEIFDDQFSVERPDGSNFTLKIRSTKLEDSAMYFCAGSEYPGFQETQYFGPGTRLLVL.

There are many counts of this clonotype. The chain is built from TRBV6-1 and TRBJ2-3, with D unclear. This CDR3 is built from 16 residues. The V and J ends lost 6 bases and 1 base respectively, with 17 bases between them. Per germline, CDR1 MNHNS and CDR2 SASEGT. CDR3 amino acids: CASRDPAALGTDTQYF. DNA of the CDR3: TGTGCCAGCAGGGACCCCGCGGCCCTCGGCACAGATACGCAGTATTTT.